Sequencing of this T cell receptor beta chain was carried out in a study of OX40 agonist ivuxolimab in advanced cancers. Across the study: Patients were treated with ivuxolimab, an agonistic anti-OX40 (CD134) antibody. Partial responses occurred in three patients (one hepatocellular carcinoma, two cutaneous melanoma). Findings of the study overall: Some nonresponders likewise displayed low normalized T-cell clonal expansion.

Enrollment shut out patients with autoimmune disease history or systemic immunosuppression. Produced via immunoSEQ multiplex PCR; TCRdb's table is partial and in-frame only. The sample comprises approximately 59,000 clones, about 82% of which are singletons, and about 3.7% rests with the top ten. As to this clone: No antigen is known for it.

This clonotype was obtained from an adult with an advanced solid tumor such as melanoma, head and neck, liver or kidney cancer. Sequencing used CD4+ or CD8+ T cells sorted from blood, obtained in a trial of the OX40 agonist ivuxolimab.

The CDR3 here is CASSFSGITDTQYF. The CDR3, as DNA: TGTGCCAGCAGTTTTAGCGGGATCACAGATACGCAGTATTTT. The genes are TRBV28 and TRBJ2-3, with 8 nucleotides matching TRBD2. Germline V gene data show CDR1 as MDHEN and CDR2 as SYDVKM. The CDR3 consists of 14 residues. V trimming: 3 bases; J trimming: 2 bases; junction bases outside the gene matches: 1.